What follows are 20 T cell receptor beta chains derived from one specimen sequenced in a study of T cells in Graves' hyperthyroidism and ophthalmopathy. RNA transcripts served as the template for amplifying TCR beta CDR3 regions. During a first-round RT-PCR of the TCR CDR3, the HTBI primer set was used. TCRdb used MiXCR to reprocess the multiplex PCR reads, holding one entry per CDR3 protein. The table has tens of thousands of distinct CDR3 sequences, around 53% seen once. The sample was blood. Every receptor here comes from a middle-aged woman with Graves' ophthalmopathy.

J is TRBJ2-3 and V is TRBV24-1; 15 nucleotides match TRBD2. Germline CDR1 and CDR2: KGHDR and SFDVKD. The CDR3 contains 16 residues. Germline trimming cut 4 bases from V and 7 bases from J; bases unmatched to any gene: 5. The CDR3 region has the DNA TGTGCCACCAGTGACCCGGGACTAGCGGGGGGTAATACGCAGTATTTT. Protein product: CATSDPGLAGGNTQYF.

The table lists this clonotype with many counts. This sequence joins TRBV5-1 and TRBJ1-6; no definite D call. The germline V gene encodes CDR1 SGHRS and CDR2 YFSETQ. The CDR3 sequence is 14 residues long. V lost 0 bases and J 9 bases, leaving 10 bases between the germline ends. CDR3 in DNA: TGCGCCAGCAGCTTGGGAAGTGCGGGTTCACCCCTCCACTTT. Its protein product is CASSLGSAGSPLHF.

In its sample, this clonotype was seen many times. This chain uses TRBV6-1 with TRBJ1-6; no reliable D call. Germline-derived CDR1 and CDR2 are MNHNS and SASEGT. The CDR3 sequence is 14 residues long. V dropped 2 bases and J dropped 7 bases, with 9 bases sitting between them. CDR3 in amino acids: CASSESGSNSPLHF. CDR3 DNA sequence: TGTGCCAGCAGTGAATCAGGTTCAAATTCACCCCTCCACTTT.

In its sample, this clonotype was seen many times. V usage is TRBV6-5 and J usage is TRBJ2-7; tentatively, D is TRBD2 (7 bases). Germline CDR1 MNHEY, CDR2 SVGAGI. V was cut by 6 bases and J by 2 bases, with 11 bases left in between. CDR3 length: 13 residues. CDR3 DNA sequence: TGTGCCAGCAGAATGGGGGGGCCCTACGAGCAGTACTTC. Protein: CASRMGGPYEQYF.

The rearrangement uses TRBV24-1 and TRBJ2-1; TRBD2 agrees at 7 bases. Trimming removed 2 bases from V and 4 bases from J; junction bases left unmatched: 10. Germline loops: CDR1 KGHDR, CDR2 SFDVKD. CDR3 length: 17 residues. CDR3 in amino acids: CATSDSPGASGYNEQFF. Written as DNA, the CDR3 is TGTGCCACCAGTGATTCCCCTGGGGCTAGCGGATACAATGAGCAGTTCTTC.

This clonotype is medium-sized within its sample. CDR3 protein: CATSLWSGEQFF. In DNA form, the CDR3 reads TGTGCCACCAGTCTATGGTCCGGTGAGCAGTTCTTC. The chain employs TRBV24-1 and TRBJ2-1; D remains ambiguous. With 6 bases removed from V and 9 bases from J, the gap between germline ends came to 11 bases. This CDR3 has 12 residues. The V gene's germline CDR1 is KGHDR and CDR2 SFDVKD.

Concerning this clonotype itself: An end of the junction does not agree with germline; a read error may underlie this. This chain uses TRBV7-9 with TRBJ2-3; TRBD2 is a possible D gene (7 bases). The germline gives CDR1 SEHNR, CDR2 FQNEAQ (reference sequence). The CDR3 contains 19 residues. CDR3 region: CACSPLQGGVRGRTDTQCF. The DNA of the CDR3 is TGTGCCTGCAGCCCCCTACAGGGAGGGGTAAGAGGGCGCACAGATACGCAGTGTTTT.

The chain carries TRBV7-2 and TRBJ2-5; TRBD2 agrees at 7 bases. V trimming: 0 bases; J trimming: 5 bases; junction bases outside the gene matches: 15. This CDR3 is 18 amino acids long. Germline V lookup: CDR1 SGHTA, CDR2 FQGNSA. CDR3 protein: CASSLATSRGSTGETQYF. CDR3 nucleotide sequence: TGTGCCAGCAGCTTAGCGACTAGCCGGGGTAGCACCGGGGAGACCCAGTACTTC.

This clonotype occurred many times. The chain carries TRBV6-6 and TRBJ2-7; D unclear. The CDR3 runs to 11 residues. CDR1 is MNHNY and CDR2 is SVGAGI in the germline V gene (reference sequence). V was clipped by 4 bases and J by 2 bases, with 3 bases between them. CDR3 DNA: TGTGCCAGCAGTTCCGCCTACGAGCAGTACTTC. Protein: CASSSAYEQYF.

A word on this clonotype: It is likely a read error, because the conserved phenylalanine at the end of the CDR3 is missing. This chain links TRBV4-3 with TRBJ1-1; D might be TRBD1 (6 bases). V dropped 2 bases and J dropped 6 bases, with 16 bases sitting between them. The CDR3 covers 15 residues. Germline assignment: CDR1 LGHNA and CDR2 YSLEER. DNA of the CDR3: TGCGCCAGCAGCCAAAGGTACCAGGGGCGTGCTGAAGCTTTCTTG. This codes for CASSQRYQGRAEAFL.

This chain joins TRBV7-8 and TRBJ1-5; the D is unclear. CDR3 size: 12 residues. The germline V gene encodes CDR1 SGHVS and CDR2 FQNEAQ. Deletions cut 0 bases from V and 11 bases from J, with 8 bases between. The CDR3 DNA is TGTGCCAGCAGCTTAGCGGACGAGACCCAGCATTTT. This sequence encodes CASSLADETQHF.

The count of this clonotype is one. This rearrangement joins TRBV19 to TRBJ2-5, with 7 nucleotides matching TRBD1. CDR3 length: 15 residues. J was trimmed by 1 base and V by 0 bases; bases with no gene match: 2. Germline CDR1 LNHDA, CDR2 SQIVND (reference sequence). CDR3 region: CASSIDRDSQETQYF. The CDR3 region has the DNA TGTGCCAGTAGTATAGACAGGGACAGCCAAGAGACCCAGTACTTC.

This clonotype was seen many times. This rearrangement joins TRBV28 to TRBJ1-5; TRBD1 matches at 7 bases. The CDR3 loop spans 16 amino acids. After removal of 3 bases from V and 4 bases from J, the junction contained 9 bases not matched to a gene. Germline lookup yields CDR1 MDHEN and CDR2 SYDVKM. The CDR3 spells CASSFLMTGPNQPQHF. CDR3 nucleotides: TGTGCCAGCAGTTTCCTTATGACAGGGCCTAATCAGCCCCAGCATTTT.

In its sample, this clonotype was seen once. The missing conserved phenylalanine or tryptophan at the end of this CDR3 makes a read error likely. It is unclear where the CDR3 begins or ends on the DNA, so no DNA is shown, and the CDR3 is as TCRdb lists it. The rearrangement uses TRBV11-2 and TRBJ1-3; TRBD1 is taken as the D call from the table, unchecked against the DNA. Germline-derived CDR1 and CDR2 are SGHAT and FQNNGV. Inclusive of both ends, the CDR3 amounts to 10 amino acids. The CDR3 loop reads CASSLLGTTL.

J is TRBJ2-2 and V is TRBV4-1; unclear D gene. V was clipped by 4 bases and J by 8 bases, with 11 bases between them. CDR1 MGHRA and CDR2 YSYEKL come from the germline V gene. This CDR3 has 13 residues. CDR3 sequence reads: CASSRASSGELFF. CDR3 DNA sequence: TGCGCCAGCAGCCGGGCTTCGTCGGGGGAGCTGTTTTTT.

With respect to this clonotype: This may be a read error, as it is one base from a much larger clone. This chain connects TRBV3-1 to TRBJ1-1, with 7 bases aligning to TRBD1. The CDR3 length is 14 residues. The germline gives CDR1 LGHDT, CDR2 YNNKEL (reference sequence). CDR3 residues: CASSHATGNTEACF. For the CDR3, the DNA is TGTGCCAGCAGCCACGCGACAGGGAACACTGAAGCTTGCTTT.

This clonotype was seen once. J is TRBJ2-3 and V is TRBV12-3 or TRBV12-4; D unresolved. This CDR3 spans 10 amino acids. V gave up 10 bases and J gave up 4 bases, with 6 bases separating them. CDR3 nucleotides: TGTGCCACTCTGGCAGATACGCAGTATTTT. This translates into CATLADTQYF.

The V and J genes are TRBV7-5 and TRBJ1-1; the table's D call, TRBD1, was not checked against the DNA. TRBV7-5 is recorded as a pseudogene. CDR3 length: 16 amino acids. CDR3 in amino acids: CITVPAGEGGDTEAFF. The DNA for the CDR3 is TGTATCACTGTGCCAGCTGGGGAAGGGGGGGACACTGAAGCTTTCTTT.

In this sample, this clonotype turned up many times. The V gene is TRBV7-9, the J gene TRBJ2-1; 7 bases are a match to TRBD2. The germline V gene has CDR1 SEHNR and CDR2 FQNEAQ (reference sequence). V gave up 8 bases and J gave up 2 bases; unmatched junction bases: 9. The CDR3 length is 15 residues. CDR3 amino acids: CASPPSGSAYNEQFF. Here the CDR3 DNA reads TGTGCCAGCCCTCCTAGCGGTTCAGCCTACAATGAGCAGTTCTTC.

This clonotype qualifies as medium-sized (0.01 to 0.1%). J is TRBJ1-6 and V is TRBV15, with D unresolved. CDR1 is LNHNV and CDR2 is YYDKDF in the germline V gene (reference sequence). CDR3 length: 16 amino acids. The V and J ends lost 0 bases and 9 bases respectively, with 15 bases between them. CDR3 region: CATSRDQFQHSSPLHF. The DNA of the CDR3 is TGTGCCACCAGCAGAGATCAGTTCCAGCACAGTTCACCCCTCCACTTT.